These 30 T cell receptor beta chains came from one sample sequenced in a study of tumor and adjacent non-tumor tissue in lung cancer. The library came from three nested PCR rounds adapted from ARM-PCR protocols. TCRdb ran MiXCR on the multiplex PCR reads and lists one entry per CDR3 protein. The sample lists 75,000 to 95,000 distinct CDR3 sequences; roughly 66% were seen once. This sample's RNA came from whole unsorted tissue. The sample was lung tumor tissue. The receptors were sampled from a man in his 60s with non-small cell lung cancer.

Details on this clonotype: A read error may explain this, as a much larger clone is one base away. CDR3 nucleotides: TGTGCCAGCAGAAACAGGGTGCCGAACACCGGGAAGCTGTTTTTT. This sequence encodes CASRNRVPNTGKLFF. The chain couples TRBV5-6 to TRBJ2-2; TRBD1 is a possible D gene (6 bases). CDR1 and CDR2 from the germline V gene are SGHDT and YYEEEE. This CDR3 has 15 residues.

This clonotype came up a few times. This could be a read error, since a much larger clone is one nucleotide away. The chain has TRBV20-1 and TRBJ2-7, with 8 nucleotides matching TRBD1. This CDR3 has 12 amino acids. Germline V gene data show CDR1 as DFQATT and CDR2 as SNEGSKA (reference sequence). The CDR3 DNA sequence: TGCAGTGTTAGAGGACAGGGTTCCGAGCAGTACTTC. It specifies CSVRGQGSEQYF.

The J gene is TRBJ1-5, the V gene TRBV28; 7 bases map to TRBD1. Germline CDR1 and CDR2: MDHEN and SYDVKM. V shed 7 bases, J shed 2 bases, and the junction held 11 bases outside the gene matches. The CDR3 loop spans 16 amino acids. CDR3 nucleotides: TGTGCCAGCAATGTTTTCAGGGGGGGGGGCAATCAGCCCCAGCATTTT. It specifies CASNVFRGGGNQPQHF.

The sample holds one count of this clonotype. This chain uses TRBV6-6 with TRBJ1-5; D unclear. This CDR3 is 14 amino acids long. V lost 2 bases and J 4 bases, leaving 9 bases between the germline ends. CDR1 MNHNY and CDR2 SVGAGI come from the germline V gene (reference sequence). DNA of the CDR3: TGTGCCAGCAGTTACCCTAGGGATAATCAGCCCCAGCATTTT. Protein sequence: CASSYPRDNQPQHF.

With respect to this clonotype: One end of the junction does not line up with germline, which may come from a read error. The CDR3 is CASSFSINEQLF. In nucleotides, the CDR3 is TGTGCTAGCAGTTTCTCGATCAATGAGCAATTATTC. V is TRBV12-3 or TRBV12-4 and J is TRBJ2-1; D unclear. The CDR3 extends over 12 amino acids.

A remark on this clonotype: Mismatch with germline at one junction end may stem from a read error. The gene calls are TRBV11-3 and TRBJ2-3; D remains ambiguous. The CDR3 totals 14 residues. CDR1 is SGHNT and CDR2 is YENEEA in the germline V gene. CDR3 coding DNA: TGCGCCAGCAGCTTCCGAGCGTACATAGATACGCAGTATTTT. It yields the protein CASSFRAYIDTQYF.

The genes are TRBV12-3 or TRBV12-4 and TRBJ2-1; 14 nucleotides match TRBD2. This CDR3 has 13 residues. The V segment lost 9 bases and the J segment 14 bases; nucleotides outside the gene matches: 9. CDR3 loop: CASRETSGRAEFF. In nucleotides, the CDR3 is TGTGCCAGTAGGGAGACTAGCGGGAGGGCCGAGTTCTTC.

The chain employs TRBV7-3 and TRBJ2-1; TRBD1 matches 9 bases. The V and J ends lost 5 bases and 7 bases, in that order; junction bases with no gene match: 12. This CDR3 is 16 amino acids long. Germline CDR1 SGHTA, CDR2 FQGTGA. CDR3 protein: CASSKNPGQGCNEQFF. The CDR3, as DNA: TGTGCCAGCAGCAAAAATCCGGGACAGGGATGTAATGAGCAGTTCTTC. The variable domain in full, completed from reference TRBV7-3 and TRBJ2-1, reads GAGVSQTPSNKVTEKGKYVELRCDPISGHTALYWYRQSLGQGPEFLIYFQGTGAADDSGLPNDRFFAVRPEGSVSTLKIQRTERGDSAVYLCASSKNPGQGCNEQFFGPGTRLTVL.

Details on this clonotype: Germline is not matched at one junction end, which may reflect a read error. The genes are TRBV4-3 and TRBJ1-4; D not resolved. CDR3 size: 15 residues. Germline-derived CDR1 and CDR2 are LGHNA and YSLEER. CDR3 nucleotide sequence: TGCGACAGCAGTCAATTCCAGCGGGGATCCGAAAAACTGTTTTTT. Protein product: CDSSQFQRGSEKLFF.

This clonotype has at least ten counts. The chain is built from TRBV10-2 and TRBJ2-7; no clear D gene. There are 11 residues in the CDR3. Deletions cut 3 bases from V and 1 base from J, with 1 base between. Germline V lookup: CDR1 WSHSY, CDR2 SAAADI. In DNA form, the CDR3 reads TGCGCCAGCAGTGATTCCTACGAGCAGTACTTC. Protein: CASSDSYEQYF.

This clonotype is classed as medium-sized. V usage is TRBV11-2 and J usage is TRBJ2-1; 10 bases map to TRBD2. In germline, CDR1 is SGHAT, CDR2 FQNNGV. The V segment lost 3 bases and the J segment 4 bases; nucleotides outside the gene matches: 3. The CDR3 is 15 residues long. The CDR3 spells CASSFSGGIYNEQFF. The CDR3 DNA reads as TGTGCCAGCAGCTTTAGCGGGGGGATATACAATGAGCAGTTCTTC.

In the case of this clonotype: Germline is not matched at one junction end, which may reflect a read error. The chain links TRBV30 to TRBJ2-7; possible D gene TRBD1, 5 bases. CDR1 is GTSNPN and CDR2 is SVGIG in the germline V gene (reference sequence). The CDR3 runs 15 residues. CDR3 coding DNA: TGTGCCTGGAGTGTAGGCGGAGCAGGGAACTACGAGCATTACTTC. It translates to CAWSVGGAGNYEHYF.

This clonotype has more than one count but fewer than ten. This could be a read error, since a much larger clone is one nucleotide away. The gene calls are TRBV7-8 and TRBJ2-2, with 12 bases fitting TRBD2. This CDR3 region has 18 residues. Germline loops: CDR1 SGHVS, CDR2 FQNEAQ. The CDR3 sequence is CASSTRPLAGGNTGELLF. CDR3 DNA sequence: TGTGCCAGCAGCACGCGACCCCTAGCGGGAGGGAACACCGGGGAGCTGCTTTTT.

With regard to this clonotype: A much more abundant neighbour one base away suggests this may be a read error. The chain combines TRBV5-4 with TRBJ2-7; TRBD1 matches 9 bases. The CDR3 has 15 amino acids. With V trimmed by 3 bases and J by 4 bases, 8 bases remained unmatched. CDR1 is SGHNT, CDR2 YYREEE, per germline (reference sequence). Written as DNA, the CDR3 is TGTGCCAGCAGCTCGGCCGGGACAGGGATGTACGAGCAGTACTTC. Encoded protein: CASSSAGTGMYEQYF.

Comment on this clonotype: A much more abundant neighbour one base away suggests this may be a read error. The chain combines TRBV20-1 with TRBJ2-1; D gene unclear. V was pared by 2 bases and J by 8 bases, with 13 bases between. The CDR3 totals 13 residues. Germline-derived CDR1 and CDR2 are DFQATT and SNEGSKA (reference sequence). The CDR3 bases are TGCAGTGCTAGAAGGAGTTTCTCAGATGAGCAGTTCTTC. Translation gives CSARRSFSDEQFF.

As concerns this clonotype: A read error may be the cause here, since a much bigger clone is one base away. The conserved phenylalanine or tryptophan is not found at the CDR3 terminus, so this likely reflects a read error. The chain employs TRBV5-4 and TRBJ2-1; D is uncertain. This CDR3 region has 17 residues. CDR1 and CDR2 from the germline V gene are SGHNT and YYREEE (reference sequence). V was pared by 0 bases and J by 2 bases, with 15 bases between. For the CDR3, the DNA is TGTGCCAGCAGCTTGGGCTCGCCAAGCATGCCCTACAATGAGCAGTTCCTC. Its translation: CASSLGSPSMPYNEQFL.

A word on this clonotype: Because the CDR3 is missing its conserved closing phenylalanine or tryptophan, this is likely a read error. The chain recombines TRBV6-6 with TRBJ1-1, with D tentatively TRBD1 (5 bases). The CDR3 sequence is 13 residues long. The germline V gene encodes CDR1 MNHNY and CDR2 SVGAGI (reference sequence). V dropped 8 bases and J dropped 0 bases, with 10 bases sitting between them. The CDR3 nucleotides are TGTGCCAGCGGGGCAGAGTTGAACACTGAAGCTTTCTTA. This gives the protein CASGAELNTEAFL.

Regarding this clonotype: One end of the junction varies from germline; a read error may be responsible. V usage is TRBV4-2 and J usage is TRBJ1-1, with D tentatively TRBD1 (6 bases). Germline V gene sequence: CDR1 LGHNA, CDR2 YNFKEQ. CDR3 length: 17 amino acids. The CDR3 spells CASSHGDTGTLNTEAFF. For the CDR3, the DNA is TGTGCCAGTAGCCACGGGGACACGGGGACCTTAAACACTGAAGCTTTCTTT.

As for this clonotype: A much larger clone lies a single base off, so this may be a read error. This sequence joins TRBV28 and TRBJ2-5; 7 bases are shared with TRBD2. This CDR3 spans 14 amino acids. CDR1 MDHEN and CDR2 SYDVKM come from the germline V gene. The CDR3 spells CASSLSSGLEIQYF. The CDR3, as DNA: TGTGCCAGCAGTTTGTCTAGCGGCTTGGAGATCCAGTACTTC.

To note about this clonotype: A junction end diverges from the germline sequence, so it may reflect a read error. V gene TRBV12-3 or TRBV12-4 combines with J gene TRBJ2-7, with D possibly being TRBD1 (6 bases). The CDR3 spans 13 residues. As DNA, the CDR3 is TGTGCCAGCAGGCGAGACCGAGCAGGGGAGCAGCACTTC. Translating gives CASRRDRAGEQHF.

This clonotype was observed at least ten times. This chain joins TRBV20-1 and TRBJ1-4, with a weak D call TRBD1 (6 bases). CDR1 is DFQATT, CDR2 SNEGSKA, per germline (reference sequence). The CDR3 spans 13 residues. The germline V and J ends were trimmed by 6 bases and 7 bases, with 15 bases remaining between them. CDR3 loop: CSATTGIAEKLFF. The CDR3 DNA reads TGCAGTGCAACTACAGGGATTGCTGAAAAACTGTTTTTT.

In its sample, this clonotype was seen once. The CDR3: CANSEKETFF. CDR3 coding DNA: TGTGCCAACAGCGAGAAAGAAACGTTCTTC. V usage is TRBV25-1 and J usage is TRBJ2-1; no clear D. There are 10 residues in the CDR3. Trimming removed 10 bases at V and 15 bases at J, with 16 bases between. CDR1 and CDR2 (germline): MGHDK, SYGVNS.

This clonotype occurred many times. The chain couples TRBV5-4 to TRBJ2-2; TRBD2 is a possible D gene (5 bases). The germline V gene has CDR1 SGHNT and CDR2 YYREEE (reference sequence). This CDR3 comprises 16 residues. V was cut by 4 bases and J by 3 bases, with 16 bases left in between. Written as DNA, the CDR3 is TGTGCCAGCAGCCCCGGAGGAGTGATCGACACCGGGGAGCTGTTTTTT. It translates to CASSPGGVIDTGELFF.

This clonotype was observed many times. The rearrangement joins TRBV20-1 to TRBJ2-1; D ambiguous. The CDR3 consists of 15 residues. V lost 4 bases and J 5 bases, leaving 18 bases between the germline ends. Germline V lookup: CDR1 DFQATT, CDR2 SNEGSKA (reference sequence). The CDR3 loop reads CSATPGLRPHNEQFF. CDR3 nucleotides: TGCAGTGCTACCCCGGGCCTTCGGCCTCACAATGAGCAGTTCTTC.

This clonotype was detected only a few times. Just one base apart from a much larger clone, this may be a read error. The genes are TRBV12-3 or TRBV12-4 and TRBJ1-4, with D unclear. This CDR3 has 17 amino acids. The CDR3 sequence: CASNLAAGVAGFEKLFF. The DNA for the CDR3 is TGTGCCAGCAATTTAGCAGCCGGGGTAGCCGGTTTTGAAAAACTGTTTTTT.

Concerning this clonotype: Without the conserved terminal phenylalanine or tryptophan, this CDR3 likely stems from a read error. The chain joins TRBV6-2 or TRBV6-3 to TRBJ2-2; no clear D gene. In germline, CDR1 is MNHEY, CDR2 SVGEGT. This CDR3 spans 14 amino acids. The V end was cut by 5 bases, the J end by 2 bases, with 9 bases between. As DNA, the CDR3 is TGTGCCAGCAGTCCATCGGAAAACACCGGGGAGCTGTTTATT. As protein: CASSPSENTGELFI.

The chain joins TRBV6-4 to TRBJ2-3, with 7 bases lining up with TRBD2. The CDR3 spans 15 residues. The germline V gene encodes CDR1 MRHNA and CDR2 SNTAGT. The ends lost 5 bases at V and 0 bases at J; junction bases unmatched: 5. DNA for the CDR3: TGTGCCAGCAGTCTAAGCGGGGAAAGCACAGATACGCAGTATTTT. It codes for CASSLSGESTDTQYF.

As concerns this clonotype: A much larger clone differs from this one at a single base, so this may be a read error. It is likely a read error, because the conserved phenylalanine at the end of the CDR3 is missing. The J gene is TRBJ2-7, the V gene TRBV12-3 or TRBV12-4, with D perhaps matching TRBD1 or TRBD2 (5 bases each). The CDR3 totals 16 residues. V lost 5 bases, J lost 3 bases, and 20 bases lay in between. The CDR3 DNA is TGTGCCAGCAGTCAGCGCCGAATGGGACCGTACTACGAGCAGTACTAC. Protein: CASSQRRMGPYYEQYY.

Comment on this clonotype: One junction end does not reproduce the germline sequence, and a read error may be involved. The chain is built from TRBV10-1 and TRBJ2-2; tentative D call: TRBD2 (5 bases). The CDR3 consists of 14 residues. Germline V gene data show CDR1 as WNHNN and CDR2 as SYGVQD (reference sequence). The CDR3 is CASSGENITGELFF. The CDR3 DNA reads as TGCGCCAGCAGTGGGGAGAATATCACCGGGGAGCTATTTTTT.

A note on this clonotype: An end of the junction differs from the germline gene, which may be a read error. The chain couples TRBV4-1 to TRBJ1-2; D might be TRBD1 (5 bases). The CDR3 is made up of 14 amino acids. Germline-derived CDR1 and CDR2 are MGHRA and YSYEKL. CDR3 DNA sequence: TGCGCCAGCAGCCAAGTAAGGGGAATCTATGGCTACATCTTC. Protein: CASSQVRGIYGYIF.